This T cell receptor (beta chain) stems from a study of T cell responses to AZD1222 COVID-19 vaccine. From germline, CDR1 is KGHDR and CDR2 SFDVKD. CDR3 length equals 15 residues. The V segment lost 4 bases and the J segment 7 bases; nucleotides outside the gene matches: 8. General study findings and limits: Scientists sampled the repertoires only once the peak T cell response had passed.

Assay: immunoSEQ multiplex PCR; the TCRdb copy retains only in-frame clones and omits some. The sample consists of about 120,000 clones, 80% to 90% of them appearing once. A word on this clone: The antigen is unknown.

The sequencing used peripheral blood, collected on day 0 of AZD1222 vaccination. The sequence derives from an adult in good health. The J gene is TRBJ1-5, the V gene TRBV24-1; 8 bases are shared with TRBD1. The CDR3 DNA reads TGTGCCACCAGTGACGCGACAGGGGCAGGGCAGCCCCAGCATTTT. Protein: CATSDATGAGQPQHF.